This T cell receptor (beta chain) was documented in a study of T cells in Graves' hyperthyroidism and ophthalmopathy. Findings of the study overall: Most clonotypes that expanded in the thyroid above 0.001 also showed up in blood. Stable hyperthyroidism was separated from ophthalmopathy by a model based on 13 V-J features.

Researchers took RNA transcripts and amplified the TCR beta CDR3 regions from them. Researchers ran a first-round RT-PCR on the TCR CDR3 using the HTBI primer set. TCRdb recomputed calls from the multiplex PCR reads with MiXCR, one row per CDR3 protein. The table has hundreds of thousands of distinct CDR3 sequences, 45% seen once; the top ten hold roughly 6.5%. Uncontrolled infection, other autoimmune disease, pregnancy or lactation barred patients from enrollment. Orbital computed tomography, thyroid ultrasound, serum thyroxine and TRAb, and clinical symptoms together informed the diagnoses. Only a few counts were recorded for this clonotype. Its antigen is not known. The CDR3 sequence is 14 residues long. The germline CDR1 and CDR2 sequences are MNHEY and SVGAGI. Trimming removed 5 bases from V and 3 bases from J, with 13 bases in between.

This sequence was found in an adult man with Graves' disease, either hyperthyroidism or ophthalmopathy (not recorded which). The V gene is TRBV6-5, the J gene TRBJ1-2; D perhaps matches TRBD1 (5 bases). The material sequenced was peripheral blood or thyroid tissue (not recorded which). CDR3 amino acids: CASSARGRHYGYTF. The CDR3 DNA reads as TGTGCCAGCAGTGCCCGGGGCAGACACTATGGCTACACCTTC.